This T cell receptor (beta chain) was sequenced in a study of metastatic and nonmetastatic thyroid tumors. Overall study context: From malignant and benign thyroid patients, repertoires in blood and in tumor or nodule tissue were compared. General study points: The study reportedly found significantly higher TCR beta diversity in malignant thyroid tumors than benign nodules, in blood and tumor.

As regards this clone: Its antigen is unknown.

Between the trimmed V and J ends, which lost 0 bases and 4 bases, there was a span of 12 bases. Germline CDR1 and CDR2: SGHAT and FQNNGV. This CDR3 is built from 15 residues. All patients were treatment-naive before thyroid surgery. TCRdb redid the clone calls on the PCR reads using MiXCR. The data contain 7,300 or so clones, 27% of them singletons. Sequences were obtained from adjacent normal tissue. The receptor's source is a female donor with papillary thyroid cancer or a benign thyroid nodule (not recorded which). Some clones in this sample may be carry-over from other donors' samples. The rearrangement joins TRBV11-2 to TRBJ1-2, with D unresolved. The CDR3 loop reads CASSLDTLGSYGYTF. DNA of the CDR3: TGTGCCAGCAGCTTAGATACCCTAGGCAGCTATGGCTACACCTTC.